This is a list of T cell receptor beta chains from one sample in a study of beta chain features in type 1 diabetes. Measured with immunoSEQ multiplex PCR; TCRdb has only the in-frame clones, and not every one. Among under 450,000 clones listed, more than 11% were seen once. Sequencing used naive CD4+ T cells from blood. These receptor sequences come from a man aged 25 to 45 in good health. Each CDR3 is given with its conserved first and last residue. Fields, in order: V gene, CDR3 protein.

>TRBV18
CASSPGSWSNEQFF
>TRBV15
CATSREAPFFSGANVLTF
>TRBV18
CASSVLAGSQETQYF
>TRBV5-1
CASSFLAGVPDTQYF
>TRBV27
CASRGGAGANVLTF
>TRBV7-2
CASSLFGTDDVDTQYF
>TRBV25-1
CASSEQGYGYTF
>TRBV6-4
CASSERTSGMGEQFF
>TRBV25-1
CASSGGGGAKNIQYF
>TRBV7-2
CASTLRQGRYEQYF
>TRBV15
CATSRQTASGNTIYF
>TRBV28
CASRGTGEWTQYF
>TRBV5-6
CASRGIGLEETQYF
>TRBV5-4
CASSIVGVAGGYTF
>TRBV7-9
CASSLKGGTEAFF
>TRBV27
CASSSRQTGANVLTF
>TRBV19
CASSIADSYEQYF
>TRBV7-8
CASGPNMIRDRATSGANVLTF
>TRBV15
CATSRDATPDTQYF
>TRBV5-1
CASSLTSQNTGELFF
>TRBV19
CASSISTVENIQYF
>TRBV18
CASSLATAYQETQYF
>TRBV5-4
CASSSPAAPSGTQYF
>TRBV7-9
CASSLANRQETQYF
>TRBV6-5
CASSYSETTSYEQYF
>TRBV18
CASSDRSGKETQYF
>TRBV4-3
CASSQDRVWSPLHF
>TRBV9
CASSGDPSTDTQYF
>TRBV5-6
CASSGGTAKNKHF
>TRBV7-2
CASSSSLITRAVQYF
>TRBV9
CASSPRWGTLLSGANVLTF
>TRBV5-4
CASSLGQGVLNTEAFF
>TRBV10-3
CATRGLETQYF